A selection of T cell receptor beta chains follows, all from one sample in a study of blood T cells in healthy people across ages. TCRdb independently ran MiXCR on the 5' RACE reads; one entry per CDR3 protein. This table holds about 640,000 distinct CDR3 sequences, 58% found once. Sequenced material: blood. The receptors here all came from a man aged 55 to 70 in good health. Each CDR3 is given with its conserved first and last residue. Fields, in order: V gene, clone size, J gene, D gene, CDR3 protein, CDR3 DNA. The D gene is left open where the match is weak. Size values are once, few and many counts, or a class for expanded clones, and some rows have none.

v_call: TRBV6-5
clone_size: few
j_call: TRBJ2-7
d_call: -
cdr3_aa: CASSYPGRGEQYF
cdr3_nt: TGTGCCAGCAGTTACCCCGGACGGGGCGAGCAGTACTTC

v_call: TRBV29-1
clone_size: -
j_call: TRBJ2-7
d_call: -
cdr3_aa: CSVEEVEPYEQYF
cdr3_nt: TGCAGCGTTGAAGAGGTAGAGCCTTACGAGCAGTACTTC

v_call: TRBV5-8
clone_size: few
j_call: TRBJ2-5
d_call: -
cdr3_aa: CASSFPGTETQYF
cdr3_nt: TGTGCCAGCAGCTTTCCAGGGACGGAGACCCAGTACTTC

v_call: TRBV6-2/TRBV6-3
clone_size: -
j_call: TRBJ2-5
d_call: TRBD2
cdr3_aa: CASSYSLSGALQETQYF
cdr3_nt: TGTGCCAGCAGTTACTCGCTTAGCGGGGCCTTACAAGAGACCCAGTACTTC

v_call: TRBV5-5
clone_size: -
j_call: TRBJ2-7
d_call: TRBD1
cdr3_aa: CASSLIGTGTYEQYF
cdr3_nt: TGTGCCAGCAGCTTGATCGGGACAGGGACCTACGAGCAGTACTTC

v_call: TRBV4-1
clone_size: few
j_call: TRBJ2-1
d_call: TRBD1
cdr3_aa: CASSQEGRGQNEQFF
cdr3_nt: TGCGCCAGCAGCCAAGAGGGCAGGGGGCAGAATGAGCAGTTCTTC

v_call: TRBV20-1
clone_size: -
j_call: TRBJ2-3
d_call: -
cdr3_aa: CSARDHGRGAGDTQYF
cdr3_nt: TGCAGTGCTAGAGATCATGGCAGGGGGGCTGGAGATACGCAGTATTTT

v_call: TRBV2
clone_size: -
j_call: TRBJ2-4
d_call: TRBD1
cdr3_aa: CATNRGLRDIQYF
cdr3_nt: TGTGCCACCAACAGGGGGCTCAGGGACATTCAGTACTTC

v_call: TRBV7-2
clone_size: -
j_call: TRBJ2-7
d_call: TRBD2
cdr3_aa: CASSFRGGNEQYF
cdr3_nt: TGTGCCAGCAGCTTCCGCGGGGGGAACGAGCAGTACTTC

v_call: TRBV28
clone_size: -
j_call: TRBJ2-1
d_call: TRBD2
cdr3_aa: CASSLTGTSGSNEQFF
cdr3_nt: TGTGCCAGCAGCTTGACTGGGACTAGCGGGAGCAATGAGCAGTTCTTC

v_call: TRBV18
clone_size: -
j_call: TRBJ2-7
d_call: TRBD1
cdr3_aa: CASSPGYSGTGGAWYEQYF
cdr3_nt: TGTGCCAGCTCACCAGGCTATTCCGGGACAGGGGGCGCTTGGTACGAGCAGTACTTC

v_call: TRBV4-1
clone_size: -
j_call: TRBJ1-1
d_call: -
cdr3_aa: CASSQDRRTEAFF
cdr3_nt: TGCGCCAGCAGCCAAGATAGACGAACTGAAGCTTTCTTT

v_call: TRBV20-1
clone_size: -
j_call: TRBJ2-5
d_call: TRBD2
cdr3_aa: CSASSGTSFEETQYF
cdr3_nt: TGCAGTGCTAGCTCCGGGACTAGTTTTGAAGAGACCCAGTACTTC

v_call: TRBV5-1
clone_size: -
j_call: TRBJ2-3
d_call: TRBD1
cdr3_aa: CASSLTTTGKVVDTQYF
cdr3_nt: TGCGCCAGCAGCTTAACCACGACAGGGAAGGTTGTAGATACGCAGTATTTT

v_call: TRBV5-1
clone_size: -
j_call: TRBJ2-1
d_call: TRBD2
cdr3_aa: CASSLVTSGTMSFEQFF
cdr3_nt: TGCGCCAGCAGCTTGGTCACGAGCGGGACTATGTCTTTTGAGCAGTTCTTC

v_call: TRBV6-1
clone_size: -
j_call: TRBJ2-7
d_call: -
cdr3_aa: CASIMGSSYEQYF
cdr3_nt: TGTGCCAGCATCATGGGGAGCTCCTACGAGCAGTACTTC

v_call: TRBV20-1
clone_size: -
j_call: TRBJ1-6
d_call: -
cdr3_aa: CSAPARSVGSPLHF
cdr3_nt: TGCAGTGCTCCGGCCCGTTCGGTGGGTTCACCCCTCCACTTT

v_call: TRBV6-1
clone_size: -
j_call: TRBJ2-3
d_call: -
cdr3_aa: CASGTSGSTDTQYF
cdr3_nt: TGTGCCAGCGGCACCAGTGGAAGCACAGATACGCAGTATTTT

v_call: TRBV7-2
clone_size: -
j_call: TRBJ2-7
d_call: TRBD1
cdr3_aa: CASSRRQGLRDEQYF
cdr3_nt: TGTGCCAGCAGCCGGCGACAGGGTTTGAGGGACGAGCAGTACTTC

v_call: TRBV6-5
clone_size: -
j_call: TRBJ1-1
d_call: -
cdr3_aa: CASSYSTGPGTEAFF
cdr3_nt: TGTGCCAGCAGTTACTCCACAGGGCCCGGCACTGAAGCTTTCTTT

v_call: TRBV6-4
clone_size: once
j_call: TRBJ2-5
d_call: TRBD2
cdr3_aa: CASSEMVTSLTVSQETQYF
cdr3_nt: TGTGCCAGCAGTGAGATGGTGACTAGCCTTACAGTCTCCCAAGAGACCCAGTACTTC

v_call: TRBV7-9
clone_size: -
j_call: TRBJ2-1
d_call: TRBD2
cdr3_aa: CASGLAGGPEQFF
cdr3_nt: TGTGCCAGCGGACTAGCGGGGGGTCCTGAGCAGTTCTTC

v_call: TRBV12-3/TRBV12-4
clone_size: few
j_call: TRBJ2-5
d_call: -
cdr3_aa: CASSFWSEETQYF
cdr3_nt: TGTGCCAGCAGTTTTTGGTCCGAAGAGACCCAGTACTTC

v_call: TRBV20-1
clone_size: few
j_call: TRBJ2-5
d_call: TRBD2
cdr3_aa: CSAPTGTSGAIQETQYF
cdr3_nt: TGCAGTGCTCCGACCGGGACTAGCGGGGCGATCCAAGAGACCCAGTACTTC

v_call: TRBV5-1
clone_size: once
j_call: TRBJ1-1
d_call: TRBD1
cdr3_aa: CASSLEGTGVSTEAFF
cdr3_nt: TGCGCCAGCAGCTTGGAAGGGACAGGGGTGAGCACTGAAGCTTTCTTT

v_call: TRBV4-1
clone_size: -
j_call: TRBJ2-5
d_call: TRBD2
cdr3_aa: CASSQVSGGALETQYF
cdr3_nt: TGCGCCAGCAGCCAAGTTAGCGGGGGGGCCTTAGAGACCCAGTACTTC

v_call: TRBV29-1
clone_size: few
j_call: TRBJ1-1
d_call: TRBD1
cdr3_aa: CSVERDRGPEAFF
cdr3_nt: TGCAGCGTTGAAAGGGACAGGGGACCTGAAGCTTTCTTT

v_call: TRBV6-1
clone_size: -
j_call: TRBJ2-3
d_call: -
cdr3_aa: CASSRGQILDAQYF
cdr3_nt: TGTGCCAGCAGTCGGGGACAAATTTTGGATGCGCAGTATTTT

v_call: TRBV4-1
clone_size: few
j_call: TRBJ2-7
d_call: -
cdr3_aa: CASSQDQGKPQYF
cdr3_nt: TGCGCCAGCAGCCAAGATCAGGGAAAGCCCCAGTACTTC

v_call: TRBV2
clone_size: many
j_call: TRBJ2-5
d_call: TRBD2
cdr3_aa: CASSESGGKTQYF
cdr3_nt: TGTGCCAGCAGTGAAAGCGGGGGGAAGACCCAGTACTTC

v_call: TRBV6-1
clone_size: -
j_call: TRBJ2-5
d_call: TRBD2
cdr3_aa: CASTGTSGQETQYF
cdr3_nt: TGTGCCAGCACCGGGACTAGCGGGCAAGAGACCCAGTACTTC

v_call: TRBV6-5
clone_size: few
j_call: TRBJ2-7
d_call: TRBD1
cdr3_aa: CASTRTGDEQYF
cdr3_nt: TGTGCCAGCACCCGGACAGGGGACGAGCAGTACTTC

v_call: TRBV12-3/TRBV12-4
clone_size: many
j_call: TRBJ2-7
d_call: -
cdr3_aa: CASSLMSGYEQYF
cdr3_nt: TGTGCCAGCAGTTTAATGTCCGGATACGAGCAGTACTTC

v_call: TRBV5-1
clone_size: -
j_call: TRBJ1-1
d_call: TRBD1
cdr3_aa: CASSTGGSNTEAFF
cdr3_nt: TGCGCCAGCAGCACAGGGGGTTCAAACACTGAAGCTTTCTTT

v_call: TRBV4-1
clone_size: -
j_call: TRBJ1-2
d_call: -
cdr3_aa: CASSQEFNYGYTF
cdr3_nt: TGCGCCAGCAGCCAAGAGTTTAACTATGGCTACACCTTC

v_call: TRBV7-2
clone_size: once
j_call: TRBJ2-7
d_call: TRBD2
cdr3_aa: CASSLYRVGAGGSGEQYF
cdr3_nt: TGTGCCAGCAGCTTATATAGGGTAGGGGCGGGAGGTTCAGGCGAGCAGTACTTC

v_call: TRBV20-1
clone_size: -
j_call: TRBJ1-6
d_call: -
cdr3_aa: CSAPDRGWNSPLHF
cdr3_nt: TGCAGTGCTCCCGATCGGGGGTGGAATTCACCCCTCCACTTT

v_call: TRBV29-1
clone_size: -
j_call: TRBJ2-3
d_call: -
cdr3_aa: CSVVGGDTDTQYF
cdr3_nt: TGCAGCGTTGTCGGGGGAGACACAGATACGCAGTATTTT

v_call: TRBV12-3/TRBV12-4
clone_size: -
j_call: TRBJ2-1
d_call: TRBD2
cdr3_aa: CASGRAGVNEQFF
cdr3_nt: TGTGCCAGCGGTCGAGCGGGGGTCAATGAGCAGTTCTTC

v_call: TRBV20-1
clone_size: once
j_call: TRBJ2-3
d_call: -
cdr3_aa: CSARGVGDTQYF
cdr3_nt: TGCAGTGCCCGGGGAGTTGGGGATACGCAGTATTTT

v_call: TRBV4-1
clone_size: once
j_call: TRBJ1-2
d_call: -
cdr3_aa: CASSQAPGLVDNYGHTF
cdr3_nt: TGCGCCAGCAGCCAAGCCCCGGGACTCGTTGATAACTATGGCCACACCTTC

v_call: TRBV20-1
clone_size: -
j_call: TRBJ2-7
d_call: TRBD1
cdr3_aa: CSARRTGVLYKQYF
cdr3_nt: TGCAGTGCGAGAAGGACAGGGGTCTTATACAAGCAGTACTTC

v_call: TRBV4-1
clone_size: -
j_call: TRBJ2-5
d_call: -
cdr3_aa: CASSLQAGMQYF
cdr3_nt: TGCGCCAGCAGCCTGCAAGCTGGGATGCAGTACTTC

v_call: TRBV5-5
clone_size: once
j_call: TRBJ2-7
d_call: TRBD2
cdr3_aa: CASSLPGGNSYEQYF
cdr3_nt: TGTGCCAGCAGCTTGCCGGGGGGGAACTCCTACGAGCAGTACTTC

v_call: TRBV24-1
clone_size: -
j_call: TRBJ2-5
d_call: TRBD1
cdr3_aa: CATSDSGQGWETQYF
cdr3_nt: TGTGCCACCAGTGACTCCGGACAGGGTTGGGAGACCCAGTACTTC

v_call: TRBV10-1
clone_size: -
j_call: TRBJ2-1
d_call: -
cdr3_aa: CASSADTTYNEQFF
cdr3_nt: TGCGCCAGCAGTGCCGACACGACCTACAATGAGCAGTTCTTC

v_call: TRBV20-1
clone_size: -
j_call: TRBJ1-1
d_call: -
cdr3_aa: CSARYRAGSEAFF
cdr3_nt: TGCAGTGCTAGGTACAGGGCCGGGAGCGAAGCTTTCTTT

v_call: TRBV20-1
clone_size: few
j_call: TRBJ1-2
d_call: -
cdr3_aa: CSAGTGTYGYTF
cdr3_nt: TGCAGTGCGGGTACAGGGACTTATGGCTACACCTTC

v_call: TRBV9
clone_size: -
j_call: TRBJ1-5
d_call: -
cdr3_aa: CASSVGGSRYQPQHF
cdr3_nt: TGTGCCAGCAGCGTAGGTGGATCACGTTATCAGCCCCAGCATTTT

v_call: TRBV11-2
clone_size: few
j_call: TRBJ2-5
d_call: -
cdr3_aa: CASSLEPGAVRETQYF
cdr3_nt: TGTGCCAGCAGCTTAGAACCGGGGGCCGTCAGGGAGACCCAGTACTTC

v_call: TRBV15
clone_size: few
j_call: TRBJ2-3
d_call: TRBD1
cdr3_aa: CATSRDPLTGDTDTQYF
cdr3_nt: TGTGCCACCAGCAGAGATCCGTTGACAGGGGATACAGATACGCAGTATTTT

v_call: TRBV5-1
clone_size: -
j_call: TRBJ2-1
d_call: TRBD2
cdr3_aa: CVSSSGLAGGEQFF
cdr3_nt: TGCGTCAGCAGCTCGGGACTAGCGGGCGGGGAGCAGTTCTTC

v_call: TRBV5-1
clone_size: -
j_call: TRBJ2-3
d_call: -
cdr3_aa: CASSLDGIISTDTQYF
cdr3_nt: TGCGCCAGCAGCTTGGACGGCATAATTAGCACAGATACGCAGTATTTT

v_call: TRBV28
clone_size: -
j_call: TRBJ1-5
d_call: TRBD1
cdr3_aa: CASGQGGNGNQPQHF
cdr3_nt: TGTGCCAGCGGACAGGGGGGGAATGGCAATCAGCCCCAGCATTTT

v_call: TRBV7-2
clone_size: -
j_call: TRBJ2-7
d_call: -
cdr3_aa: CASTYPWDNGQYF
cdr3_nt: TGTGCCAGCACCTACCCCTGGGACAATGGGCAGTACTTC